The entry that follows covers one T cell receptor beta chain sequence. This sample was included in a study of cytomegalovirus exposure and HLA in healthy donors. The PCR was carried out with 60 Vbeta primers and 13 Jbeta primers. Per the original data handling: Among the unique TCR beta chains that a later analysis counted, about 86 million in all, 10 million to 13 million were shared. Measured with immunoSEQ multiplex PCR; TCRdb has only the in-frame clones, and not every one. That table supplies the V and J calls and clone size; D and trimming were determined from the DNA. The data hold approximately 180,000 clones, with 60% to 80% observed a single time. After removal of 7 bases from V and 6 bases from J, the junction contained 5 bases not matched to a gene. Germline V gene lookup returns CDR1 SNHLY and CDR2 FYNNEI. This CDR3 has 15 residues.

Sequenced sample: PBMCs. This clonotype originated in a man aged 35 to 55 in good health and CMV-seropositive. The V and J genes are TRBV2 and TRBJ2-1, with 14 bases lining up with TRBD2. DNA for the CDR3: TGTGCCAGCAATAGGGGACTAGCGGGAGTCAATGAGCAGTTCTTC. This encodes CASNRGLAGVNEQFF.